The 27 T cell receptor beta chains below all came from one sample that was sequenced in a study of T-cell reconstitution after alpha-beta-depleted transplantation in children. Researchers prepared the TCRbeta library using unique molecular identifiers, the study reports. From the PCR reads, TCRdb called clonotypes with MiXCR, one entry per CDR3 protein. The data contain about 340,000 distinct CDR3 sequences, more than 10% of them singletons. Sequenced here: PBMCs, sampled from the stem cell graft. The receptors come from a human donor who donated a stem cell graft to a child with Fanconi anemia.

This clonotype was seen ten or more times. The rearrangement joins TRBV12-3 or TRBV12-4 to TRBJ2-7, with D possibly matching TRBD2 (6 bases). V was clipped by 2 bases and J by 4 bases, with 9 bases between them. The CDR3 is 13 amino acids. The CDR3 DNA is TGTGCCAGCAGTTTATGGGGACTTTACGAGCAGTACTTC. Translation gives CASSLWGLYEQYF.

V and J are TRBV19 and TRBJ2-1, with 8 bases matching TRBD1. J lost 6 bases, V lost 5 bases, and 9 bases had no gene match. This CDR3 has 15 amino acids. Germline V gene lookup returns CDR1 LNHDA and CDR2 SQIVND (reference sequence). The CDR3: CASSPQGASSNEQFF. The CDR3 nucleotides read TGTGCCAGTAGTCCTCAGGGGGCGAGCAGCAATGAGCAGTTCTTC.

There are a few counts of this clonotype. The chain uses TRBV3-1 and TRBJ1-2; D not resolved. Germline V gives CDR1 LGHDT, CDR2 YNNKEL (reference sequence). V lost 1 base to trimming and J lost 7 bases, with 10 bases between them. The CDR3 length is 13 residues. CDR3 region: CASSQGSVAGYTF. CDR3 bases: TGTGCCAGCAGCCAAGGGTCCGTCGCTGGCTACACCTTC.

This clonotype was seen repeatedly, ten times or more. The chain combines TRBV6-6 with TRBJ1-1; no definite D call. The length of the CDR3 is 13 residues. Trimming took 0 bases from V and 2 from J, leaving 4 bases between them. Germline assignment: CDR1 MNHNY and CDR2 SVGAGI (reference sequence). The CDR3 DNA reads TGTGCCAGCAGTTACTCGAGTAACACTGAAGCTTTCTTT. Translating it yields CASSYSSNTEAFF.

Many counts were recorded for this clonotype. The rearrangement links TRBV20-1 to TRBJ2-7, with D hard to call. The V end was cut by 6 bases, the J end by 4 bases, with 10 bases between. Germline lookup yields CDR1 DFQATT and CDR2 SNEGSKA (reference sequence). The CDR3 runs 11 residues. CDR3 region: CSAQQAYEQYF. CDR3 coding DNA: TGCAGTGCCCAGCAGGCTTACGAGCAGTACTTC.

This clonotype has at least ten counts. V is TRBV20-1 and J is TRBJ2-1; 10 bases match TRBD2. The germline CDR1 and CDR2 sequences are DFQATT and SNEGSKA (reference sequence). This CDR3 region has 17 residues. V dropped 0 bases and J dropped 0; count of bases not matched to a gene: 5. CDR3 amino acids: CSARDARLAGSYNEQFF. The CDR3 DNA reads TGCAGTGCTAGAGATGCGAGACTAGCGGGCTCCTACAATGAGCAGTTCTTC.

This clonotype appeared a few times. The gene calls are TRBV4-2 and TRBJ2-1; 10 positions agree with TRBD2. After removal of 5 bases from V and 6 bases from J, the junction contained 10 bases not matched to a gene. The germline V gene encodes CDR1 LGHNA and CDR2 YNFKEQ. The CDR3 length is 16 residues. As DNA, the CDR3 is TGTGCCAGCAGCTCGTATCCGGGACTAGCGTCCAATGAGCAGTTCTTC. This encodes CASSSYPGLASNEQFF.

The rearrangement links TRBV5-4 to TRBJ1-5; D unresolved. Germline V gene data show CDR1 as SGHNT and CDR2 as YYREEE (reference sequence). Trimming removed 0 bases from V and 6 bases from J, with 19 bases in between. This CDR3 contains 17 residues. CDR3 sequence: CASSLAAGPQSGQPQHF. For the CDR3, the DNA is TGTGCCAGCAGCTTGGCTGCGGGCCCCCAGAGTGGTCAGCCCCAGCATTTT.

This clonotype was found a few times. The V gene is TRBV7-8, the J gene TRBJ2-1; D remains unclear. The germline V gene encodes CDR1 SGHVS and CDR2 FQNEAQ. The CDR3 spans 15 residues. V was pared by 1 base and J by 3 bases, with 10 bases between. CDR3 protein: CASSLVPGVYNEQFF. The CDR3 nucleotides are TGTGCCAGCAGCTTAGTACCTGGGGTCTACAATGAGCAGTTCTTC.

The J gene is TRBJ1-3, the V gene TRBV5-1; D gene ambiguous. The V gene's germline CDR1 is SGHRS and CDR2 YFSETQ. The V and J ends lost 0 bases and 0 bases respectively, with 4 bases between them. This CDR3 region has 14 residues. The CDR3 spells CASSLASSGNTIYF. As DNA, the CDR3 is TGCGCCAGCAGCTTGGCAAGCTCTGGAAACACCATATATTTT.

CDR3 region: CAWSVDRGYEQYF. CDR3 nucleotides: TGTGCCTGGAGTGTTGACAGGGGCTACGAGCAGTACTTC. The rearrangement joins TRBV30 to TRBJ2-7, with 8 bases matching TRBD1. There are 13 residues in the CDR3. The ends lost 0 bases at V and 3 bases at J; junction bases unmatched: 1. From germline, CDR1 is GTSNPN and CDR2 SVGIG (reference sequence).

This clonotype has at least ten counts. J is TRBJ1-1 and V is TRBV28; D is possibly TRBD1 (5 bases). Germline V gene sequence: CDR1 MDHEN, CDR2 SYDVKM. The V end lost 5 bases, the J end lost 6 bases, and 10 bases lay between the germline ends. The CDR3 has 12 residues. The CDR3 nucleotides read TGTGCCAGCAGTAGATCAGGGCCTGAAGCTTTCTTT. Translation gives CASSRSGPEAFF.

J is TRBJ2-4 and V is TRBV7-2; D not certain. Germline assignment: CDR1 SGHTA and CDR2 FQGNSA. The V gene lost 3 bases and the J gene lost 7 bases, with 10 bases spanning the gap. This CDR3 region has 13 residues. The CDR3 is CASSFGVGNIQYF. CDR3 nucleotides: TGTGCCAGCAGCTTTGGGGTTGGGAACATTCAGTACTTC.

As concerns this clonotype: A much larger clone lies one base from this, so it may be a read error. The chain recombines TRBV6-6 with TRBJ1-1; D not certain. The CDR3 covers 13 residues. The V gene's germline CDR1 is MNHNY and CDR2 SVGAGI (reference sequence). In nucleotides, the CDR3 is TGTGCCAGCAGTTACGGGGTGGGCACTGAAGTTTTCTTT. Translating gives CASSYGVGTEVFF.

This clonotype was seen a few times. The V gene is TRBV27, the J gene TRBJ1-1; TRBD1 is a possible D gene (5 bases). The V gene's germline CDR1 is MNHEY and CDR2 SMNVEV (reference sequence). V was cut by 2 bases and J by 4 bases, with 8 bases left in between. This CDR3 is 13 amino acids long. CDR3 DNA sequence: TGTGCCAGCAGTTTAGACAGACTCACTGAAGCTTTCTTT. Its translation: CASSLDRLTEAFF.

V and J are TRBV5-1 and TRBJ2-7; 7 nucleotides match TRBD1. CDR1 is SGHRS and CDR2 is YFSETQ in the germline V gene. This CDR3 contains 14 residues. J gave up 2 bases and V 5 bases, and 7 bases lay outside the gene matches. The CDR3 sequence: CASRTGTATYEQYF. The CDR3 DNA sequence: TGCGCCAGCAGGACCGGGACAGCTACCTACGAGCAGTACTTC.

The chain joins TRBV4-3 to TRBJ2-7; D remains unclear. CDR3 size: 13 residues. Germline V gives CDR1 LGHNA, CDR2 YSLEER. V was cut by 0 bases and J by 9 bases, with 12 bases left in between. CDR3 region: CASSQDAGERQYF. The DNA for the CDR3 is TGCGCCAGCAGCCAAGACGCAGGCGAGCGGCAGTACTTC.

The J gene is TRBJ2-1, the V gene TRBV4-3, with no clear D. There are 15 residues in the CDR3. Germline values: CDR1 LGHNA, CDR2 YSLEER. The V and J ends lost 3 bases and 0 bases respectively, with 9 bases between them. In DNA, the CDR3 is TGCGCCAGCAGCCAGGGATATTTCTCCTACAATGAGCAGTTCTTC. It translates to CASSQGYFSYNEQFF.

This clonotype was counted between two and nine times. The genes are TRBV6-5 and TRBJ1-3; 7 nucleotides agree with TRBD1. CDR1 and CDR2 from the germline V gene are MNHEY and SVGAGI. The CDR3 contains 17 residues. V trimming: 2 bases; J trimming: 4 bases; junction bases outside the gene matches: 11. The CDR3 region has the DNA TGTGCCAGCAGTTACGGCGGTGGCAGGGGGGCAGGAAACACCATATATTTT. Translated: CASSYGGGRGAGNTIYF.

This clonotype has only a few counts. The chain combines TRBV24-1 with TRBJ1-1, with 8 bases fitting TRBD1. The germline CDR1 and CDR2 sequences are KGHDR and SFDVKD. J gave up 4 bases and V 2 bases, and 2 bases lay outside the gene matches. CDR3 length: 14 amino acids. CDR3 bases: TGTGCCACCAGTGATTCCGACAGGGGCACTGAAGCTTTCTTT. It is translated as CATSDSDRGTEAFF.

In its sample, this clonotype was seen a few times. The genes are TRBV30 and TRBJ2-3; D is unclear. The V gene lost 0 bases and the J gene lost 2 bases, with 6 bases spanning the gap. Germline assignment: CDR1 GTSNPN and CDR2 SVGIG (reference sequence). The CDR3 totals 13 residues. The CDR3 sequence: CAWSVYDTDTQYF. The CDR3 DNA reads TGTGCCTGGAGTGTATATGACACAGATACGCAGTATTTT.

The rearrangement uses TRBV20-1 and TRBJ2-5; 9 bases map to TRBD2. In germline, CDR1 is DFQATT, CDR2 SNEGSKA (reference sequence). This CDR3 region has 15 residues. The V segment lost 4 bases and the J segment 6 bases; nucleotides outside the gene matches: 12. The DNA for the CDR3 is TGCAGTGCTATGTTAGCGGGGGACTTGGGAAAGACCCAGTACTTC. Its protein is CSAMLAGDLGKTQYF.

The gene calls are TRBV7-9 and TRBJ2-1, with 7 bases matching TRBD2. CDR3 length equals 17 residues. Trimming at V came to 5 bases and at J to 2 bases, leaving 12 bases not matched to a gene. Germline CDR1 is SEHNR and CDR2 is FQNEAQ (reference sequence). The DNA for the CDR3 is TGTGCCAGCAGCCCCCCTTCTAGCGGAGCAGCCTACAATGAGCAGTTCTTC. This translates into CASSPPSSGAAYNEQFF.

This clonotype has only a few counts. CDR3 nucleotides: TGTGCCAGCCGGGGGGAGGACACTGAAGCTTTCTTT. Protein sequence: CASRGEDTEAFF. The chain uses TRBV5-4 and TRBJ1-1, with D possibly matching TRBD1 (5 bases). Looked up from germline, CDR1 is SGHNT and CDR2 is YYREEE (reference sequence). The V and J ends lost 7 bases and 3 bases respectively, with 10 bases between them. The CDR3 contains 12 residues.

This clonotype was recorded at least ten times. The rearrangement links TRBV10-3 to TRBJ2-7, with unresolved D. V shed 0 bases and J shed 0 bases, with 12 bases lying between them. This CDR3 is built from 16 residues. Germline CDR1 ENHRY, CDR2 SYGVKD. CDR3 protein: CAISESLVRASYEQYF. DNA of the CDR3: TGTGCCATCAGTGAGTCGCTGGTACGGGCCTCCTACGAGCAGTACTTC.

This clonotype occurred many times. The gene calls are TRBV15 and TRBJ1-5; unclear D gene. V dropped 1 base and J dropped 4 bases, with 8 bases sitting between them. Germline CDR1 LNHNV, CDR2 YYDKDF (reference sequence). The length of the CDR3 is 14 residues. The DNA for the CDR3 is TGTGCCACCAGCAGAGGAATGGAAAATCAGCCCCAGCATTTT. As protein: CATSRGMENQPQHF. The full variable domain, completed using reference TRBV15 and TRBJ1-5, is DAMVIQNPRYQVTQFGKPVTLSCSQTLNHNVMYWYQQKSSQAPKLLFHYYDKDFNNEADTPDNFQSRRPNTSFCFLDIRSPGLGDTAMYLCATSRGMENQPQHFGDGTRLSIL.

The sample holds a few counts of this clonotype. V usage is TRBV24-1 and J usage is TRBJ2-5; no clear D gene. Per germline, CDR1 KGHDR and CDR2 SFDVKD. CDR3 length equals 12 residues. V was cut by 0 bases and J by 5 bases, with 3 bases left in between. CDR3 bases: TGTGCCACCAGTGATTTGAAGGAGACCCAGTACTTC. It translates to CATSDLKETQYF.